The rows below give T cell receptor beta chains drawn from one sample of a study of molecular identifiers for immune sequencing clone quantification. MiXCR was run by TCRdb on the PCR reads, yielding one entry per CDR3 protein. This sample has over 35,000 distinct CDR3 sequences, with 24% found just once. Sample: naive CD8+ T cells from blood, with Jurkat cell RNA spiked in. The receptors derive from a human donor in good health. Some libraries in this study had Jurkat cell RNA spiked in. Both conserved end residues are part of each CDR3. Each record gives: J gene, D gene, clone size, V gene, CDR3 protein, CDR3 DNA. The D gene is left open where the match is weak. Size is omitted from some rows. Given values are once, few, many or a class for expanded clones.

TRBJ2-3,NA,few,TRBV11-2,CASSLEGLASTDTQYF,TGTGCCAGCAGCTTAGAGGGATTGGCTAGCACAGATACGCAGTATTTT
TRBJ1-5,TRBD1,many,TRBV6-1,CASSLSRGTSNQPQHF,TGTGCCAGCAGTCTGTCCAGGGGGACGAGCAATCAGCCCCAGCATTTT
TRBJ2-7,NA,NA,TRBV12-3/TRBV12-4,CASALSPGHLPYEQYF,TGTGCCAGCGCTTTAAGTCCGGGACACCTACCCTACGAGCAGTACTTC
TRBJ1-1,TRBD1,once,TRBV4-1,CAGGQFVGGTGGADPEAFF,TGCGCCGGCGGCCAGTTCGTTGGCGGGACAGGGGGGGCGGACCCTGAAGCTTTCTTT
TRBJ2-2,NA,NA,TRBV11-2,CARSSNTGSGELFF,TGTGCCCGCAGCTCGAATACAGGGTCCGGGGAGCTGTTTTTT
TRBJ2-1,NA,many,TRBV13,CASSPYPPRAKNNEQFF,TGTGCCAGCAGCCCGTACCCCCCCCGCGCCAAAAACAATGAGCAGTTCTTC
TRBJ2-7,NA,many,TRBV11-2,CASSFGAQRAYEQYF,TGTGCCAGCAGCTTTGGTGCGCAGCGGGCCTACGAGCAGTACTTC
TRBJ2-3,TRBD2,many,TRBV11-2,CASSLGTGVAGDTQYF,TGTGCCAGCAGCTTAGGTACCGGGGTAGCGGGAGATACGCAGTATTTT
TRBJ1-5,NA,NA,TRBV4-3,CARRHGSGVGQPQHF,TGCGCCCGCCGCCACGGCTCAGGGGTCGGTCAGCCCCAGCATTTT
TRBJ2-7,NA,many,TRBV27,CASSLGRGVRNEQYF,TGTGCCAGCAGTTTGGGCCGTGGCGTTCGGAACGAGCAGTACTTC
TRBJ1-1,NA,many,TRBV7-9,CASSLVYAFF,TGTGCCAGCAGCTTAGTCTACGCTTTCTTT
TRBJ2-7,NA,many,TRBV27,CATWERGREQYF,TGTGCCACCTGGGAGCGAGGGCGCGAGCAGTACTTC
TRBJ2-1,NA,NA,TRBV27,CASSFGPYNEQFF,TGTGCCAGCAGTTTTGGGCCATACAATGAGCAGTTCTTC
TRBJ1-2,TRBD1,NA,TRBV15,CATSRDIGTGEGYTF,TGTGCCACCAGCAGAGACATCGGGACAGGGGAAGGCTACACCTTC
TRBJ1-5,TRBD1,many,TRBV19,CASSTLPVGQGGQPQHF,TGTGCCAGTAGTACCCTACCCGTTGGACAGGGGGGCCAGCCCCAGCATTTT
TRBJ1-1,NA,many,TRBV27,CASSWNMNTEAFF,TGTGCCAGCAGTTGGAACATGAACACTGAAGCTTTCTTT
TRBJ2-7,TRBD2,NA,TRBV14,CVGSQGDYPTYEQYF,TGTGTCGGCAGCCAAGGGGACTACCCTACCTACGAGCAGTACTTC
TRBJ1-1,NA,many,TRBV5-1,CASSLDGVYSTEAFF,TGCGCCAGCAGCTTGGATGGGGTCTATAGCACTGAAGCTTTCTTT
TRBJ2-5,NA,many,TRBV7-9,CASSFSFSVGDDRQETQYF,TGTGCCAGCAGCTTTAGCTTCTCCGTCGGGGACGATCGACAAGAGACCCAGTACTTC
TRBJ1-1,NA,NA,TRBV6-1,CASRWGGYDTEAFF,TGTGCCAGCAGGTGGGGAGGGTACGACACTGAAGCTTTCTTT
TRBJ2-7,TRBD2,NA,TRBV28,CAGSLAHTSGSYYEQYF,TGTGCCGGCAGTTTAGCCCACACTAGCGGGAGCTACTACGAGCAGTACTTC
TRBJ1-1,NA,NA,TRBV7-9,CASSPPGVGNTEAFF,TGTGCCAGCAGCCCACCGGGGGTCGGCAACACTGAAGCTTTCTTT
TRBJ2-1,NA,many,TRBV25-1,CASGTGGEQFF,TGTGCCAGCGGAACAGGCGGTGAGCAGTTCTTC
TRBJ2-1,NA,NA,TRBV6-5,CAGGLSGRGSYGEQFF,TGTGCCGGCGGGCTGAGCGGGCGGGGCTCGTACGGTGAGCAGTTCTTC
TRBJ1-1,NA,many,TRBV30,CAWSYTEAFF,TGTGCCTGGAGCTACACTGAAGCTTTCTTT
TRBJ2-3,TRBD1,many,TRBV7-8,CASSSGTGSTDTQYF,TGTGCCAGCAGCTCCGGGACAGGGAGCACAGATACGCAGTATTTT
TRBJ2-2,NA,few,TRBV27,CASSLSGGVNTGELFF,TGTGCCAGCAGTTTATCGGGCGGGGTGAACACCGGGGAGCTGTTTTTT
TRBJ1-5,NA,many,TRBV4-1,CASSQVVSNQPQHF,TGCGCCAGCAGCCAAGTTGTTAGCAATCAGCCCCAGCATTTT
TRBJ1-1,TRBD1,few,TRBV4-1,CASSPYHRGTEAFF,TGCGCCAGCAGCCCATACCACAGGGGCACTGAAGCTTTCTTT
TRBJ2-7,NA,NA,TRBV24-1,CATRASSYEQYF,TGTGCCACAAGGGCCAGCTCCTACGAGCAGTACTTC
TRBJ2-7,TRBD2,many,TRBV5-4,CASSLTSGGVNEQYF,TGTGCCAGCAGCCTAACTAGCGGGGGGGTCAACGAGCAGTACTTC
TRBJ1-3,NA,many,TRBV7-2,CASSERGVPSGNTIYF,TGTGCCAGCAGCGAACGGGGCGTGCCCTCTGGAAACACCATATATTTT
TRBJ2-7,NA,many,TRBV28,CASSRETVSYEQYF,TGTGCCAGCAGCCGCGAGACAGTTTCCTACGAGCAGTACTTC
TRBJ2-7,NA,many,TRBV20-1,CSGETGTYEQYF,TGCAGCGGAGAAACAGGAACCTACGAGCAGTACTTC
TRBJ2-5,NA,NA,TRBV15,CATSRDHPLREQETQYF,TGTGCCACCAGCAGAGATCACCCCCTCCGGGAGCAAGAGACCCAGTACTTC
TRBJ2-4,NA,many,TRBV3-2,CASSSPGKNIQYF,TGTGCCAGCAGCTCTCCCGGAAAAAACATTCAGTACTTC
TRBJ2-1,NA,NA,TRBV6-2/TRBV6-3,CASSYGGSPTYNEQFF,TGTGCCAGCAGTTATGGGGGGAGTCCTACCTACAATGAGCAGTTCTTC
TRBJ2-3,TRBD2,NA,TRBV7-2,CASGLGFSGGGTSTDTQYF,TGTGCCAGCGGCCTAGGTTTTAGCGGGGGAGGAACAAGCACAGATACGCAGTATTTT
TRBJ2-7,TRBD2,many,TRBV28,CASSFHLGTSGLYEQYF,TGTGCCAGCAGTTTTCACCTGGGGACTAGCGGGTTGTACGAGCAGTACTTC
TRBJ2-3,TRBD2,NA,TRBV23-1,CARSPEAGGTTDTLYF,TGCGCCAGAAGTCCCGAAGCGGGGGGAACCACAGATACGCTGTATTTT
TRBJ2-7,NA,few,TRBV11-2,CASSSRSQYEQYF,TGTGCCAGCAGCTCTCGATCTCAATACGAGCAGTACTTC
TRBJ2-7,NA,many,TRBV25-1,CASSESRGVDEQYF,TGTGCCAGCAGTGAATCCCGGGGTGTAGACGAGCAGTACTTC
TRBJ1-1,NA,NA,TRBV5-1,CASSQTGLRENAAFF,TGCGCCAGCAGCCAAACGGGACTCCGGGAGAATGCAGCTTTCTTT
TRBJ2-5,NA,many,TRBV3-1,CASSQELPWETQYF,TGTGCCAGCAGCCAAGAGTTGCCATGGGAGACCCAGTACTTC
TRBJ2-3,TRBD2,many,TRBV6-5,CASSYSPSGSTDTQYF,TGTGCCAGCAGTTACTCGCCTAGCGGGTCGACAGATACGCAGTATTTT
TRBJ2-1,TRBD2,many,TRBV14,CASSQEIAGSYNEQFF,TGTGCCAGCAGCCAAGAAATAGCGGGGAGCTACAATGAGCAGTTCTTC